Below, 29 T cell receptor beta chains from the same sample are listed, as sequenced in a study of regulatory T cells in long-lasting Graves disease. Arm-PCR of CDR3 regions and iRepertoire HTBI primers were used to build TCR beta libraries. One entry per CDR3 protein results from TCRdb running MiXCR on the multiplex PCR reads. The sample consists of approximately 490,000 distinct CDR3 sequences, under 20% of them appearing once. The time point is: newly diagnosed GD, antithyroid drugs for less than 3 months. Preparation of the TCR library used RNA extracted from PBMCs. This same sample was also part of a study on T cells in Graves' hyperthyroidism and ophthalmopathy.

This specimen was peripheral blood mononuclear cells (PBMCs), taken at new diagnosis, from a patient treated with antithyroid drugs. Receptor source: a man aged 40-49 years with Graves disease.

V usage is TRBV12-3 or TRBV12-4 and J usage is TRBJ2-5; D remains unclear. Trimming left V 2 bases short and J 5 bases short, with 9 bases between. The CDR3 runs 13 residues. CDR3 nucleotide sequence: TGTGCCAGCAGTTTAAAGATGGGGGAGACCCAGTACTTC. This translates into CASSLKMGETQYF.

This chain links TRBV9 with TRBJ1-2; 7 positions match TRBD1. CDR1 SGDLS and CDR2 YYNGEE come from the germline V gene. The CDR3 runs to 14 residues. V was pared by 4 bases and J by 8 bases, with 11 bases of the junction left unmatched. CDR3 sequence reads: CASSLATGFDGYTF. In nucleotides, the CDR3 is TGTGCCAGCAGCTTAGCGACAGGGTTCGACGGCTACACCTTC.

This clonotype was counted only a few times. The rearrangement joins TRBV5-4 to TRBJ2-7, with 11 bases lining up with TRBD1. Germline V CDR1 and CDR2: SGHNT, YYREEE (reference sequence). This CDR3 is 14 amino acids long. The CDR3 reads CASGPGQGDNEQYF. CDR3 nucleotides: TGTGCTAGCGGACCGGGACAGGGGGACAACGAGCAGTACTTC.

This clonotype was counted only a few times. The rearrangement joins TRBV5-1 to TRBJ2-1, with TRBD2 identical over 12 bases. V was clipped by 4 bases and J by 8 bases; unmatched bases: 10. CDR1 and CDR2 from the germline V gene are SGHRS and YFSETQ. The CDR3 totals 16 residues. CDR3 in DNA: TGCGCCAGCAGCCGATCTAGCGGGAGGGCCACTGATGAGCAGTTCTTC. This codes for CASSRSSGRATDEQFF.

This clonotype was counted many times. V gene TRBV6-2 or TRBV6-3 combines with J gene TRBJ2-5; perhaps TRBD2 as D (6 bases). CDR3 length: 14 amino acids. The V gene lost 8 bases and the J gene lost 4 bases, with 17 bases spanning the gap. Germline CDR1 MNHEY, CDR2 SVGEGT. The CDR3 sequence: CASLRGLLGETQYF. In nucleotides, the CDR3 is TGTGCCAGCTTGCGGGGCCTCCTGGGAGAGACCCAGTACTTC.

This clonotype turned up a few times. The rearrangement links TRBV29-1 to TRBJ1-1; D unresolved. V was pared by 2 bases and J by 1 base, with 5 bases between. CDR3 length equals 12 residues. Germline V lookup: CDR1 SQVTM, CDR2 ANQGSEA. The CDR3 DNA follows: TGCAGCGTTGAAAAAGGGAACACTGAAGCTTTCTTT. Its protein product is CSVEKGNTEAFF.

This clonotype was detected ten times or more. This chain joins TRBV7-9 and TRBJ2-3; D is perhaps TRBD2 (5 bases). CDR1 is SEHNR, CDR2 FQNEAQ, per germline (reference sequence). V lost 6 bases and J 3 bases, leaving 16 bases between the germline ends. The CDR3 loop spans 15 amino acids. In nucleotides, the CDR3 is TGTGCCAGCAGTCCCCGGGGTGGTCATACAGATACGCAGTATTTT. The encoded protein is CASSPRGGHTDTQYF.

This clonotype has ten or more counts. The genes are TRBV18 and TRBJ2-7; D call uncertain. Germline V gene lookup returns CDR1 KGHSH and CDR2 LQKENI. V lost 4 bases and J 3 bases, leaving 13 bases between the germline ends. CDR3 length: 14 amino acids. Written as DNA, the CDR3 is TGTGCCAGCTCACTGACGGGCCTCCTCTACGAGCAGTACTTC. It specifies CASSLTGLLYEQYF.

The rearrangement uses TRBV7-6 and TRBJ1-5, with D possibly matching TRBD1 (6 bases). The length of the CDR3 is 17 residues. Germline loops: CDR1 SGHVS, CDR2 FNYEAQ. V lost 1 base and J lost 2, with 15 bases in between. In DNA, the CDR3 is TGTGCCAGCAGCTTAGGGGGGGACATAATCGGCAATCAGCCCCAGCATTTT. It encodes CASSLGGDIIGNQPQHF. The variable domain in full, with the rest retrieved from reference TRBV7-6 and TRBJ1-5, is GAGVSQSPRYKVTKRGQDVALRCDPISGHVSLYWYRQALGQGPEFLTYFNYEAQQDKSGLPNDRFSAERPEGSISTLTIQRTEQRDSAMYRCASSLGGDIIGNQPQHFGDGTRLSIL.

This clonotype was recorded at least ten times. The CDR3 nucleotides are TGTGCCAGCAGTGGAATGGGGACTAGGAACACAGATACGCAGTATTTT. This encodes CASSGMGTRNTDTQYF. The gene calls are TRBV12-3 or TRBV12-4 and TRBJ2-3; TRBD2 matches 8 bases. This CDR3 comprises 16 residues. Unmatched junction bases numbered 9, after V lost 5 bases and J lost 2 bases.

The V and J genes are TRBV5-5 and TRBJ2-7; D may be TRBD2 (6 bases). The CDR3 is 14 amino acids. Germline V gene lookup returns CDR1 SGHKS and CDR2 YYEKEE (reference sequence). Trimming pared 4 bases from V and 2 bases from J, leaving 13 bases between. The CDR3 region has the DNA TGTGCCAGCAGCGCGTTGGACTATACCTACGAGCAGTACTTC. Translated: CASSALDYTYEQYF.

This clonotype was seen repeatedly, ten times or more. The chain joins TRBV5-1 to TRBJ2-1; D is uncertain. CDR1 and CDR2 from the germline V gene are SGHRS and YFSETQ. Trimming shortened V by 6 bases and J by 9 bases, and 10 bases separated the two germline ends. This CDR3 region has 11 residues. In DNA form, the CDR3 reads TGCGCCAGCAATCATAATGGTGAGCAGTTCTTC. Translated: CASNHNGEQFF.

This clonotype was picked up many times. V gene TRBV11-2 combines with J gene TRBJ2-3; perhaps D is TRBD1 or TRBD2 (5 bases each). The CDR3 loop spans 15 amino acids. With 8 bases removed from V and 2 bases from J, the gap between germline ends came to 17 bases. Germline loops: CDR1 SGHAT, CDR2 FQNNGV. The CDR3 coding sequence is TGTGCCAGCGGTTCAAATATGGGGGTCACAGATACGCAGTATTTT. Translating it yields CASGSNMGVTDTQYF.

This clonotype was seen only a few times. The chain carries TRBV6-6 and TRBJ1-5; D is ambiguous. CDR1 and CDR2 from the germline V gene are MNHNY and SVGAGI (reference sequence). This CDR3 contains 14 residues. Trimming took 0 bases from V and 1 from J, leaving 4 bases between them. The CDR3 sequence is CASSYSSSNQPQHF. The CDR3 DNA follows: TGTGCCAGCAGTTACTCGAGCAGCAATCAGCCCCAGCATTTT.

This clonotype appeared many times. The genes are TRBV7-9 and TRBJ2-7, with 15 bases lining up with TRBD2. The CDR3 runs to 18 residues. Per the germline V gene, CDR1 is SEHNR and CDR2 is FQNEAQ (reference sequence). With V trimmed by 3 bases and J by 5 bases, 11 bases remained unmatched. In nucleotides, the CDR3 is TGTGCCAGCAGCTTGTACAAACCGGGACTAGCGGGAGGCGACGAGCAGTACTTC. The encoded protein is CASSLYKPGLAGGDEQYF. The full variable domain, completed using reference TRBV7-9 and TRBJ2-7, is DTGVSQNPRHKITKRGQNVTFRCDPISEHNRLYWYRQTLGQGPEFLTYFQNEAQLEKSRLLSDRFSAERPKGSFSTLEIQRTEQGDSAMYLCASSLYKPGLAGGDEQYFGPGTRLTVT.

Of note for this clonotype: Since a much larger clone is just one base distant, this may be a read error. This CDR3 is missing its conserved last phenylalanine or tryptophan, likely due to a read error. The chain has TRBV4-1 and TRBJ2-7; the D gene is possibly TRBD2 (7 bases). Germline V gives CDR1 MGHRA, CDR2 YSYEKL. V was shortened by 1 base and J by 4 bases, with 14 bases between the two germline ends. CDR3 length: 15 amino acids. The CDR3 coding sequence is TGCGCCAGCAGCCAAGGCTCCGCGGGGGCATACGAGCAGTACCTC. Encoded protein: CASSQGSAGAYEQYL.

This clonotype was counted at least ten times. The rearrangement joins TRBV5-5 to TRBJ2-7; D is undetermined. The CDR3 spans 12 residues. V was clipped by 4 bases and J by 3 bases, with 8 bases between them. Germline lookup yields CDR1 SGHKS and CDR2 YYEKEE (reference sequence). The CDR3 spells CASSPDIYEQYF. The DNA of the CDR3 is TGTGCCAGCAGCCCTGATATCTACGAGCAGTACTTC.

The chain carries TRBV7-8 and TRBJ2-4; 12 bases are a match to TRBD2. The V segment lost 1 base and the J segment 7 bases; nucleotides outside the gene matches: 5. CDR3 length equals 16 residues. Germline-derived CDR1 and CDR2 are SGHVS and FQNEAQ. This CDR3 is CASSLVSSGGGNIQYF. The CDR3 bases are TGTGCCAGCAGCTTAGTGTCTAGCGGGGGGGGGAACATTCAGTACTTC.

In DNA, the CDR3 is TGCAGCGTTGAAGATCGGGGCGGGCCCTCTGGGGCCAACGTCCTGACTTTC. Protein: CSVEDRGGPSGANVLTF. The V and J genes are TRBV29-1 and TRBJ2-6; D is possibly TRBD1 or TRBD2 (5 bases each). The CDR3 is made up of 17 amino acids. CDR1 SQVTM and CDR2 ANQGSEA come from the germline V gene. Trimming took 0 bases from V and 0 from J, leaving 12 bases between them. Complete variable domain (other parts from reference TRBV29-1 and TRBJ2-6): SAVISQKPSRDICQRGTSLTIQCQVDSQVTMMFWYRQQPGQSLTLIATANQGSEATYESGFVIDKFPISRPNLTFSTLTVSNMSPEDSSIYLCSVEDRGGPSGANVLTFGAGSRLTVL.

This clonotype has ten or more counts. The V call is TRBV30, the J call TRBJ2-1, with TRBD1 identical over 8 bases. The CDR3 spans 13 residues. From germline, CDR1 is GTSNPN and CDR2 SVGIG (reference sequence). V gave up 3 bases and J gave up 6 bases; unmatched junction bases: 4. The DNA of the CDR3 is TGTGCCTGGAGCGTCGACAGGGGCAATGAGCAGTTCTTC. Encoded protein: CAWSVDRGNEQFF.

This clonotype was recorded at least ten times. The chain joins TRBV28 to TRBJ2-3, with D possibly called TRBD1 or TRBD2 (6 bases each). Germline V gene sequence: CDR1 MDHEN, CDR2 SYDVKM. V lost 2 bases and J 4 bases, leaving 19 bases between the germline ends. The CDR3 length is 17 residues. The CDR3 DNA reads TGTGCCAGCAGTTTAGGAGCCGGGGGCTTAAGCTCAGATACGCAGTATTTT. Amino acid sequence: CASSLGAGGLSSDTQYF.

V and J are TRBV19 and TRBJ1-2; D is uncertain. The germline V and J ends were trimmed by 7 bases and 5 bases, with 14 bases remaining between them. CDR3 length: 13 amino acids. Germline V gene data show CDR1 as LNHDA and CDR2 as SQIVND (reference sequence). The CDR3 protein is CASTRGVRYGYTF. The DNA of the CDR3 is TGTGCCAGTACTCGCGGGGTTCGATATGGCTACACCTTC.

This clonotype was seen repeatedly, ten times or more. The chain couples TRBV7-9 to TRBJ1-2; the match to TRBD1 covers 7 bases. The J segment lost 8 bases and the V segment lost 4 bases, leaving 13 bases of the junction unmatched. The CDR3 contains 15 residues. Germline assignment: CDR1 SEHNR and CDR2 FQNEAQ (reference sequence). The CDR3 here is CASSSSGRQGEGYTF. As DNA, the CDR3 is TGTGCCAGCAGCTCATCAGGAAGACAGGGCGAAGGCTACACCTTC.

In regard to this clonotype: Germline and junction disagree at one end, which may indicate a read error. The V call is TRBV7-3, the J call TRBJ2-3, with 9 bases lining up with TRBD2. In germline, CDR1 is SGHTA, CDR2 FQGTGA. The CDR3 has 16 amino acids. The CDR3 loop is CASTNWLAGHTNTQYF. The CDR3 nucleotides are TGTGCCAGCACCAATTGGCTAGCGGGACACACAAATACGCAGTATTTT.

This clonotype was observed many times. The rearrangement uses TRBV28 and TRBJ2-1; D not resolved. Trimming removed 8 bases from V and 5 bases from J, with 13 bases in between. Germline V gene data show CDR1 as MDHEN and CDR2 as SYDVKM. This CDR3 is built from 13 residues. CDR3 amino acids: CASLRAENNEQFF. The CDR3 DNA sequence: TGTGCCAGCCTTAGGGCAGAAAACAATGAGCAGTTCTTC.

The table lists this clonotype with many counts. The CDR3 bases are TGTGCCAGCAGCACCCGCGCGGCGGGAGGGCCGCACGAGCAGTACTTC. Translating gives CASSTRAAGGPHEQYF. The V and J genes are TRBV7-3 and TRBJ2-7, with 9 bases that match TRBD2. The CDR3 contains 16 residues. V shed 5 bases, J shed 5 bases, and the junction held 13 bases outside the gene matches. Germline V gives CDR1 SGHTA, CDR2 FQGTGA. Together with reference TRBV7-3 and TRBJ2-7, the CDR3 gives the full variable domain: GAGVSQTPSNKVTEKGKYVELRCDPISGHTALYWYRQSLGQGPEFLIYFQGTGAADDSGLPNDRFFAVRPEGSVSTLKIQRTERGDSAVYLCASSTRAAGGPHEQYFGPGTRLTVT.

This clonotype was counted a few times. The chain combines TRBV5-1 with TRBJ2-5, with no clear D. With 7 bases removed from V and 1 base from J, the gap between germline ends came to 11 bases. CDR1 and CDR2 (germline): SGHRS, YFSETQ. There are 13 residues in the CDR3. CDR3 bases: TGCGCCAGCTCCCGCGTCCCCCAAGAGACCCAGTACTTC. Amino acids: CASSRVPQETQYF.

This clonotype appeared many times. The chain recombines TRBV6-5 with TRBJ1-1, with a weak D call TRBD1 (5 bases). The CDR3 totals 16 residues. Trimming stripped 2 bases from V and 0 bases from J, with 13 bases between. Germline V gives CDR1 MNHEY, CDR2 SVGAGI. The CDR3 protein is CASSYGGSLLNTEAFF. In DNA form, the CDR3 reads TGTGCCAGCAGTTACGGGGGGTCCCTGTTGAACACTGAAGCTTTCTTT.

This clonotype came up a few times. The chain has TRBV5-8 and TRBJ1-5, with D possibly TRBD1 on 6 matching bases. Trimming left V 4 bases short and J 0 bases short, with 17 bases between. CDR3 length equals 17 residues. Germline V CDR1 and CDR2: SGHTS, YDEGEE. CDR3: CASSPIPGQHSNQPQHF. CDR3 nucleotide sequence: TGTGCCAGCAGCCCGATCCCGGGACAACATAGCAATCAGCCCCAGCATTTT. The variable domain in full, completed from reference TRBV5-8 and TRBJ1-5, reads EAGVTQSPTHLIKTRGQQATLRCSPISGHTSVYWYQQALGLGLQFLLWYDEGEERNRGNFPPRFSGRQFPNYSSELNVNALELEDSALYLCASSPIPGQHSNQPQHFGDGTRLSIL.